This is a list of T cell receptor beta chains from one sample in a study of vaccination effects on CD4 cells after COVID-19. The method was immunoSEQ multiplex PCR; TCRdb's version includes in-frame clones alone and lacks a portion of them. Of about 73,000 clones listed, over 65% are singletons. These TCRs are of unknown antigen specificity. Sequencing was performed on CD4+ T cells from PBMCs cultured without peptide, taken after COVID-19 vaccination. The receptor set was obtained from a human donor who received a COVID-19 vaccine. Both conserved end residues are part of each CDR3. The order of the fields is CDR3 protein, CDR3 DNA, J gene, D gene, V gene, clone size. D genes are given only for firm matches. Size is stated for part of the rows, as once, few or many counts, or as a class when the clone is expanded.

CASSLVSGANTGELFF TGCGCCAGCAGCTTGGTTTCAGGGGCGAACACCGGGGAGCTGTTTTTT TRBJ2-2 NA TRBV5-1 few
CASSSGLRNTEAFF TGTGCCAGCAGCTCAGGCCTTAGGAACACTGAAGCTTTCTTT TRBJ1-1 NA TRBV7-8 NA
CASSFARGTSQETQYF TGTGCCAGCAGTTTTGCCCGGGGGACCTCCCAAGAGACCCAGTACTTC TRBJ2-5 NA TRBV27 NA
CASSPRGDFTDTQYF TGTGCCAGCTCACCACGGGGGGACTTCACAGATACGCAGTATTTT TRBJ2-3 NA TRBV18 NA
CAWSFGSYGYTF TGTGCCTGGAGTTTTGGAAGCTATGGCTACACCTTC TRBJ1-2 NA TRBV30 NA
CARIGGIGANVLTF TGTGCCAGAATCGGGGGGATCGGGGCCAACGTCCTGACTTTC TRBJ2-6 TRBD2 TRBV5-3 NA
CASSPNTLPQETQYF TGTGCCAGCAGCCCTAATACCTTACCGCAAGAGACCCAGTACTTC TRBJ2-5 NA TRBV7-6 once
CATSRDPRDTQYF TGTGCCACCAGCAGAGATCCTCGAGATACGCAGTATTTT TRBJ2-3 NA TRBV15 NA
CASSQAQVQADTIYF TGCGCCAGCAGCCAAGCTCAGGTTCAGGCGGACACCATATATTTT TRBJ1-3 NA TRBV4-3 NA
CATSRGQGIYNSPLHF TGTGCCACCAGCAGGGGACAGGGAATCTATAATTCACCCCTCCACTTT TRBJ1-6 TRBD1 TRBV15 NA
CASSLGVQGGYSPLHF TGCGCCAGCAGCTTGGGGGTCCAGGGAGGTTATTCACCCCTCCACTTT TRBJ1-6 NA TRBV5-1 NA
CASSKTGANYGYTF TGTGCCAGCAGCAAGACAGGGGCTAACTATGGCTACACCTTC TRBJ1-2 TRBD1 TRBV9 few
CASHRGVAGETQYF TGCGCCAGCCACCGGGGGGTAGCGGGGGAGACCCAGTACTTC TRBJ2-5 TRBD2 TRBV5-1 NA
CASSFPRGGAETQYF TGCGCCAGCAGCTTCCCCCGGGGCGGCGCGGAGACCCAGTACTTC TRBJ2-5 NA TRBV5-1 NA
CASSPLTSGVGANVLTF TGTGCCAGCTCACCATTGACCTCAGGGGTCGGGGCCAACGTCCTGACTTTC TRBJ2-6 NA TRBV18 NA
CASSGPGQYFSGNTIYF TGTGCCAGCAGTGGTCCCGGACAGTACTTCTCTGGAAACACCATATATTTT TRBJ1-3 NA TRBV6-1 NA
CASSFNSNQPQHF TGTGCCAGCAGCTTTAATAGCAATCAGCCCCAGCATTTT TRBJ1-5 NA TRBV5-5 NA
CSASIRQGNYYGYTF TGCAGTGCTAGTATAAGACAGGGAAATTACTATGGCTACACCTTC TRBJ1-2 TRBD1 TRBV20-1 few
CASSVGGLGETQYF TGTGCCAGCAGCGTAGGGGGGCTTGGGGAGACCCAGTACTTC TRBJ2-5 NA TRBV9 NA
CASSVDSYNEQFF TGTGCCAGCAGCGTCGACAGCTACAATGAGCAGTTCTTC TRBJ2-1 NA TRBV9 few
CATSDTTLQGAVITDTQYF TGTGCCACCAGTGACACCACCCTGCAGGGGGCCGTCATTACAGATACGCAGTATTTT TRBJ2-3 TRBD1 TRBV24-1 NA
CASSSLGGRNEKLFF TGTGCCAGCAGTTCCCTTGGGGGGCGTAATGAAAAACTGTTTTTT TRBJ1-4 NA TRBV6-5 NA
CASSLTETAPRHF TGTGCCAGCAGCTTAACGGAGACGGCCCCACGGCATTTT TRBJ1-5 NA TRBV7-3 few
CASSTVNTEAFF TGTGCCAGCAGTACAGTGAACACTGAAGCTTTCTTT TRBJ1-1 NA TRBV28 NA
CAWSVGRGRGANVLTF TGTGCCTGGAGTGTAGGCAGGGGGCGAGGGGCCAACGTCCTGACTTTC TRBJ2-6 TRBD1 TRBV30 NA
CATSDPRQGSYNEQFF TGTGCCACCAGTGATCCAAGACAGGGTTCCTACAATGAGCAGTTCTTC TRBJ2-1 TRBD1 TRBV24-1 once
CARSAHRGSTEAFF TGTGCCAGAAGCGCACACAGGGGAAGTACTGAAGCTTTCTTT TRBJ1-1 NA TRBV7-5 NA
CASSRTLDYGYTF TGTGCCAGCAGTCGAACTCTGGACTATGGCTACACCTTC TRBJ1-2 NA TRBV6-6 few
CASRVSRAWNTEAFF TGTGCCAGCAGGGTATCTAGGGCGTGGAACACTGAAGCTTTCTTT TRBJ1-1 NA TRBV6-5 NA
CASSLQGNSGANVLTF TGCGCCAGCAGCTTACAGGGAAACTCTGGGGCCAACGTCCTGACTTTC TRBJ2-6 NA TRBV5-1 NA
CATSRGDRPVSEAFF TGTGCCACCAGCAGAGGGGACAGGCCCGTAAGTGAAGCTTTCTTT TRBJ1-1 TRBD1 TRBV15 NA
CASREDLYNSPLHF TGTGCCAGCAGAGAAGACCTCTATAATTCACCCCTCCACTTT TRBJ1-6 NA TRBV6-6 NA
CSAKIDYGYTF TGCAGTGCCAAGATTGACTATGGCTACACCTTC TRBJ1-2 NA TRBV20-1 few
CASSLTDHSPLHF TGTGCCAGCAGCTTGACAGATCATTCACCCCTCCACTTT TRBJ1-6 NA TRBV7-8 NA
CASSPGSAGGEKLFF TGTGCCAGCAGCCCCGGGTCTGCGGGAGGTGAAAAACTGTTTTTT TRBJ1-4 NA TRBV6-5 NA
CASSGGRGNSPLHF TGTGCCAGTAGCGGGGGGAGGGGTAATTCACCCCTCCACTTT TRBJ1-6 NA TRBV19 NA
CASSEDGFSTDTQYF TGCGCCAGCAGTGAGGACGGGTTTAGCACAGATACGCAGTATTTT TRBJ2-3 NA TRBV10-1 few
CASSLDPPSSGNTIYF TGCGCCAGCAGCTTGGACCCACCTTCCTCTGGAAACACCATATATTTT TRBJ1-3 NA TRBV5-1 NA
CASSVTGPSGNNQPQHF TGCGCCAGCAGTGTTACAGGACCCTCGGGTAACAATCAGCCCCAGCATTTT TRBJ1-5 NA TRBV10-2 NA
CATKGVDRTNYGYTF TGTGCCACTAAAGGGGTGGACAGAACTAACTATGGCTACACCTTC TRBJ1-2 NA TRBV28 NA
CASSIGTAMNTEAFF TGTGCCAGCAGTATCGGGACCGCCATGAACACTGAAGCTTTCTTT TRBJ1-1 NA TRBV6-5 NA
CASRGGQGWTEAFF TGTGCCAGCAGGGGCGGACAGGGTTGGACTGAAGCTTTCTTT TRBJ1-1 TRBD1 TRBV28 few
CASSLSRTLVAQHF TGTGCCAGCAGTTTAAGCAGAACTTTGGTGGCCCAGCATTTT TRBJ1-5 NA TRBV28 few
CASSSGAYVFSTQYF TGTGCCAGCAGCTCCGGGGCCTACGTTTTCTCGACCCAGTACTTC TRBJ2-5 NA TRBV19 NA
CASSSTPGADNTEAFF TGTGCCAGCAGCTCGACCCCGGGGGCGGATAACACTGAAGCTTTCTTT TRBJ1-1 NA TRBV7-3 once